Listed below are T cell receptor beta chains from one sample, sequenced in a study of T cell repertoires in cytomegalovirus infection. TCRdb re-called the reads through MiXCR, storing one row per CDR3 protein. The table records 450,000 to 550,000 distinct CDR3 sequences, approximately 42% of them present only once. These TCRs' antigens remain unknown. The specimen was cultured PBMCs, collected from culture after CMV antigen stimulation. These TCRs come from a human donor in good health (CMV status not recorded). Some clones in this sample may be carry-over from other donors' samples. Both conserved end residues are part of each CDR3. Fields, in order: V gene, J gene, D gene, clone size, CDR3 protein, CDR3 DNA. The D gene is left open where the match is weak. The listing skips clone size in some rows; elsewhere it reads once, few, many or a size class.

V: TRBV7-2
J: TRBJ2-7
D: TRBD2
size: .
CDR3: CASSSGLAGVGEQYF
DNA: TGTGCCAGCAGCTCGGGACTAGCGGGAGTAGGCGAGCAGTACTTC

V: TRBV7-2
J: TRBJ2-5
D: TRBD1
size: .
CDR3: CASSLDQWTGRPGTQYF
DNA: TGTGCCAGCAGCTTAGACCAATGGACAGGGCGGCCGGGGACCCAGTACTTC

V: TRBV9
J: TRBJ2-1
D: .
size: once
CDR3: CASSAENQPRRFF
DNA: TGTGCCAGCAGCGCAGAAAACCAGCCTAGGAGGTTCTTC

V: TRBV19
J: TRBJ2-7
D: .
size: .
CDR3: CASSMGLSPLYEQYF
DNA: TGTGCCAGTAGTATGGGACTTTCCCCACTCTACGAGCAGTACTTC

V: TRBV11-2
J: TRBJ2-7
D: .
size: .
CDR3: CASSLDGTWGEQYF
DNA: TGTGCCAGCAGCTTAGACGGAACCTGGGGCGAGCAGTACTTC

V: TRBV27
J: TRBJ2-5
D: .
size: .
CDR3: CASSLYGSRETQYF
DNA: TGTGCCAGCAGTTTATACGGGAGCAGAGAGACCCAGTACTTC

V: TRBV7-9
J: TRBJ2-7
D: TRBD2
size: .
CDR3: CASSPIPNSGSVYEQYF
DNA: TGTGCCAGCAGCCCAATACCCAATAGCGGGAGTGTTTACGAGCAGTACTTC

V: TRBV7-2
J: TRBJ1-1
D: .
size: .
CDR3: CASSLVAWNTEAFF
DNA: TGTGCCAGCAGCTTAGTCGCATGGAACACTGAAGCTTTCTTT

V: TRBV7-2
J: TRBJ2-2
D: .
size: few
CDR3: CASSGSRSTGELFF
DNA: TGTGCCAGCAGCGGGAGCCGAAGCACCGGGGAGCTGTTTTTT

V: TRBV5-1
J: TRBJ1-3
D: .
size: once
CDR3: CASSEGGLSGNTIYF
DNA: TGCGCCAGCAGTGAGGGGGGCCTCTCTGGAAACACCATATATTTT

V: TRBV12-3/TRBV12-4
J: TRBJ2-1
D: TRBD2
size: .
CDR3: CASTQVPGGLWGNEQFF
DNA: TGTGCCAGCACCCAAGTACCGGGGGGACTTTGGGGAAATGAGCAGTTCTTC

V: TRBV7-2
J: TRBJ2-5
D: .
size: few
CDR3: CASSAQRGETQYF
DNA: TGTGCCAGCAGCGCCCAGAGGGGGGAGACCCAGTACTTC

V: TRBV5-1
J: TRBJ1-6
D: .
size: .
CDR3: CASSFLGTDSPLHF
DNA: TGCGCCAGCAGCTTCCTGGGGACCGACTCACCCCTCCACTTT

V: TRBV7-2
J: TRBJ2-3
D: TRBD2
size: many
CDR3: CASSLSSGLAGAVLDTQYF
DNA: TGTGCCAGCAGCTTATCCTCCGGACTAGCGGGAGCTGTTTTAGATACGCAGTATTTT

V: TRBV7-9
J: TRBJ2-3
D: .
size: .
CDR3: CASSLWETQWVDTQYF
DNA: TGTGCCAGCAGCTTATGGGAGACTCAATGGGTAGATACGCAGTATTTT

V: TRBV7-2
J: TRBJ2-1
D: .
size: .
CDR3: CASSLDRNEQFF
DNA: TGTGCCAGCAGCTTAGATCGAAATGAGCAGTTCTTC

V: TRBV3-1
J: TRBJ2-7
D: .
size: .
CDR3: CASSQGAGDEQYF
DNA: TGTGCCAGCAGCCAAGGAGCCGGGGACGAGCAGTACTTC

V: TRBV4-1
J: TRBJ2-7
D: .
size: .
CDR3: CASSVRGSYEQYF
DNA: TGCGCCAGCAGCGTCAGGGGTTCCTACGAGCAGTACTTC

V: TRBV7-2
J: TRBJ1-3
D: .
size: many
CDR3: CASRPSSGNTIYF
DNA: TGTGCCAGCAGACCAAGCTCTGGAAACACCATATATTTT

V: TRBV12-3/TRBV12-4
J: TRBJ2-7
D: TRBD2
size: .
CDR3: CASSLETSDGYEQYF
DNA: TGTGCCAGCAGCCTTGAGACTAGCGATGGCTACGAGCAGTACTTC